This T cell receptor (beta chain) was found in a study of cytomegalovirus exposure and HLA in healthy donors. The PCR contained 60 Vbeta and 13 Jbeta primers. Data came from immunoSEQ multiplex PCR; TCRdb stores just in-frame clones and leaves some out. Of roughly 150,000 clones in the sample, roughly 80% are singletons; the top ten hold approximately 8%. Source material: PBMCs. The TCR sequence derives from a male donor in good health and CMV-seropositive.

For the CDR3, the DNA is TGTGCCAGCAGTGCACAGGACGGCACTGAAGCTTTCTTT. This sequence encodes CASSAQDGTEAFF. This chain links TRBV6-5 with TRBJ1-1, with D tentatively TRBD1 (5 bases). Germline V CDR1 and CDR2: MNHEY, SVGAGI. The CDR3 totals 13 residues. V was trimmed by 5 bases and J by 4 bases, leaving 11 bases between them.